Included here is one T cell receptor (beta chain) sequence, with context. Its antigen remains unidentified. The input lacks base qualities; no much larger clone sits a single base away. These data are taken from a study of blood T cell repertoires in COVID-19 (dated by TCRdb to 2019 to 2021). Describing the broader study: Samples covering the acute and convalescent phases of COVID-19 were provided by collaborators in the United States, Italy and Spain. The repertoires were released in a freely available public database intended as a resource for research on the immune response to SARS-CoV-2. Subjects who had been exposed to COVID-19, were actively infected with it, or had recovered from it provided the deeply sampled blood TCRbeta repertoires that made up the dataset. Sample metadata almost always included a de-identified subject ID, COVID-19 status, age in years and sex. Where HLA class I and class II types were available, the types were taken from metadata supplied by the sample provider, not from assay-based typing. The prospective study material was composed of cDNA or gDNA derived from T cells, B-cell-depleted T cells, or PBMCs. The samples were drawn from two sources: the first 160 participants of the ongoing ImmuneRACE study, and 1,254 subjects contributed by 6 global collaborators. Overall results and qualifications from the work: The quantity of clinical and demographic metadata differed by source and by participant and was supplied without curation.

The immunoSEQ Assay, a bias-controlled multiplex PCR, was used to amplify TCRbeta CDR3 regions from genomic DNA. Concerning the study's data processing: Within the assay, amplification of reference gene primers was used to estimate how many nucleated cells each sample contained. Sequence reads were collapsed and filtered to measure the absolute abundance of every unique TCRbeta CDR3 rearrangement. For each sample, productive Simpson clonality was calculated as the square root of Simpson's diversity index over productive rearrangements. Sourced from immuneACCESS, this table was stored by TCRdb with only in-frame sequences that have V and J called. A share of the clones is absent; for the studies checked, an unresolved V gene accounts for under half, and the remainder has no known explanation. The V and J calls and clone size are taken from that table; D and trimming were inferred from the DNA. Recorded for this sample are a few hundred thousand clones; less than 85% of them occurred a single time. The ten largest account for roughly 3.1% of the sample.

Counted from cysteine to phenylalanine, this CDR3 has 17 amino acids. The CDR3 DNA has 51 bases and is translated from base 1. Trimming leaves V shorter by 5 bases and J shorter by 4 bases, with the junction holding 15 bases beyond the gene matches. From a lookup of the germline V gene, CDR1 and CDR2 are MDHEN and SYDVKM. Whole blood was collected in K2EDTA tubes by collaborating institutions according to the institutions' own protocols. For TCRbeta analysis, collaborators shipped samples as frozen whole blood, isolated PBMCs, or DNA extracted from either of those sample types. The sequenced sample consisted of peripheral blood. The sequence derives from a woman in her late teens or twenties with acute or convalescent COVID-19. The chain uses TRBV28 and TRBJ2-5; 8 bases in between match TRBD1. At the DNA level, the sequence is TGTGCCAGCAGTGGCGAGTATCGGACAGGGAGAGGAGAGACCCAGTACTTC. This gives the protein CASSGEYRTGRGETQYF.